This TCR beta chain is from a study of shared clonotypes between healthy human individuals. Germline lookup yields CDR1 SGHNT and CDR2 YYREEE (reference sequence). V dropped 4 bases and J dropped 2 bases, with 24 bases sitting between them. The CDR3 is 18 residues long. The data were produced by immunoSEQ multiplex PCR, yet TCRdb's version contains in-frame clones alone and is incomplete. This sample has some 1.5 million clones, with approximately 98% found just once. Whole-study results and caveats: Rarefaction demonstrated incomplete sorted-subset sequencing despite large depth. In this cohort, only blood was sampled, and tissue repertoires likely differ. Owing to a small donor count, the genetic and exposure-history diversity represented was limited.

HIV-negative, healthy adults without recent acute infections or vaccinations were the donors. With regard to this clone: Antigen: not known.

This receptor was identified in a young man in good health. The material sequenced was naive CD4+ T cells sorted from blood. Subset indicated: CD45RA+ positively selected. The rearrangement joins TRBV5-4 to TRBJ1-1; TRBD1 is a possible D gene (5 bases). The CDR3 nucleotides are TGTGCCAGCAGCAACCCCTCGCAGGGCCTTGTGGGAAACACTGAAGCTTTCTTT. It specifies CASSNPSQGLVGNTEAFF. Using reference TRBV5-4 and TRBJ1-1 for the parts outside the CDR3, the full variable domain is ETGVTQSPTHLIKTRGQQVTLRCSSQSGHNTVSWYQQALGQGPQFIFQYYREEENGRGNFPPRFSGLQFPNYSSELNVNALELDDSALYLCASSNPSQGLVGNTEAFFGQGTRLTVV.